These 32 T cell receptor beta chains were sequenced from one sample in a study of T cell clusters in autoimmune cytopenias. TRB was amplified by touch-down multiplex PCR, primer pools A and B combined. Reanalyzing the multiplex PCR reads, TCRdb keeps one entry per CDR3 protein, without DNA. The table lists 3,000 to 3,500 distinct CDR3 sequences. TRB amplification used roughly 250 ng of peripheral blood genomic DNA. Sequencing was performed on peripheral blood. The receptor set was obtained from a human donor with an autoimmune cytopenia or autoimmune hepatitis (not recorded which).

CDR3 sequence reads: CASSSYRDTYEQYF. The chain couples TRBV12-3 or TRBV12-4 to TRBJ2-7; TCRdb designates TRBD1, a call that cannot be tested without DNA. The CDR3 loop spans 14 amino acids.

Measured by frequency, this clonotype is medium-sized. The rearrangement joins TRBV10-3 to TRBJ2-5; TCRdb lists TRBD1, though no DNA is available to test this call. Germline V gives CDR1 ENHRY, CDR2 SYGVKD. This CDR3 comprises 14 residues. CDR3 sequence: CAISEGRGQETQYF.

This chain connects TRBV7-9 to TRBJ2-2; TCRdb's D gene call, TRBD1, goes unchecked for lack of DNA. The CDR3 extends over 16 amino acids. Germline CDR1 and CDR2: SEHNR and FQNEAQ (reference sequence). CDR3 loop: CASSLGWTGVTGELFF.

V usage is TRBV25-1 and J usage is TRBJ2-3; there is no DNA to check the TCRdb D call of TRBD2. CDR3 length: 16 residues. In germline, CDR1 is MGHDK, CDR2 SYGVNS. CDR3 region: CASSEYAGDMADTQYF.

V gene TRBV5-6 combines with J gene TRBJ2-2; the D gene TCRdb calls, TRBD2, cannot be checked with no DNA. The CDR3 has 18 residues. Germline V lookup: CDR1 SGHDT, CDR2 YYEEEE. The CDR3 spells CASSKAVAGGPNTGELFF.

The chain joins TRBV12-3 or TRBV12-4 to TRBJ2-4; TCRdb gives TRBD2 as the D gene, but with no DNA this cannot be confirmed. The length of the CDR3 is 14 residues. CDR3 in amino acids: CASSEFTGAYIQYF.

J is TRBJ1-1 and V is TRBV5-4; TCRdb's D call, TRBD1, is unchecked because there is no DNA. The germline gives CDR1 SGHNT, CDR2 YYREEE (reference sequence). This CDR3 is built from 16 residues. The CDR3 sequence: CASSPTGGVLNTEAFF.

By frequency, this clonotype is medium-sized (0.01 to 0.1%). The V and J genes are TRBV6-1 and TRBJ1-5; TCRdb's assignment of TRBD1 cannot be checked, as there is no DNA. Germline V gives CDR1 MNHNS, CDR2 SASEGT. The CDR3 covers 15 residues. This CDR3 is CASSEGLQGYQPQHF.

This clonotype ranks as medium-sized in terms of frequency. The V and J genes are TRBV10-3 and TRBJ2-1; checking the TCRdb D call of TRBD2 is not possible without DNA. The CDR3 extends over 14 amino acids. Germline CDR1 reads ENHRY; CDR2 reads SYGVKD. The CDR3: CAIRGLAGLHEQFF.

The gene calls are TRBV10-3 and TRBJ2-5; TCRdb indicates TRBD1, and absent DNA this call remains unverified. The CDR3 covers 17 residues. Germline loops: CDR1 ENHRY, CDR2 SYGVKD. The CDR3 loop reads CAISGPPGQGAGETQYF.

This clonotype shows up as medium-sized (0.01 to 0.1%) by frequency. This chain links TRBV7-6 with TRBJ1-1. CDR1 is SGHVS, CDR2 FNYEAQ, per germline. The CDR3 extends over 13 amino acids. CDR3 region: CASSSDVNTEAFF.

This clonotype is medium-sized by frequency. V is TRBV24-1 and J is TRBJ2-5; checking the TCRdb D call of TRBD1 is not possible without DNA. This CDR3 comprises 13 residues. Germline V gene sequence: CDR1 KGHDR, CDR2 SFDVKD. The CDR3 region is CATSVRGGETQYF.

The rearrangement uses TRBV12-3 or TRBV12-4 and TRBJ2-7. The CDR3 is 14 amino acids. The CDR3 loop is CASSERGRSDEQYF.

The chain employs TRBV6-5 and TRBJ2-3; with no DNA, the TCRdb D assignment of TRBD2 cannot be verified. The germline CDR1 and CDR2 sequences are MNHEY and SVGAGI. This CDR3 spans 15 amino acids. The CDR3 reads CASRLMGLSAGTQYF.

This clonotype ranks as medium-sized (0.01 to 0.1%) in terms of frequency. The chain joins TRBV6-5 to TRBJ2-7. The CDR3 consists of 14 residues. Germline CDR1 and CDR2: MNHEY and SVGAGI. This CDR3 reads CASSRLELVYEQYF.

J is TRBJ1-1 and V is TRBV20-1; TCRdb's D call of TRBD1 is untestable without DNA. The CDR3 covers 12 residues. Germline V gene data show CDR1 as DFQATT and CDR2 as SNEGSKA (reference sequence). CDR3 in amino acids: CSARGQRPEAFF.

This clonotype is labeled medium-sized (0.01 to 0.1%) based on frequency. V usage is TRBV30 and J usage is TRBJ1-2. Per germline, CDR1 GTSNPN and CDR2 SVGIG (reference sequence). CDR3 length: 15 amino acids. CDR3 sequence: CAWRTGTLRNYGYTF. The whole variable domain, remainder taken from reference TRBV30 and TRBJ1-2, is SQTIHQWPATLVQPVGSPLSLECTVEGTSNPNLYWYRQAAGRGLQLLFYSVGIGQISSEVPQNLSASRPQDRQFILSSKKLLLSDSGFYLCAWRTGTLRNYGYTFGSGTRLTVV.

This clonotype is classed as medium-sized (0.01 to 0.1%) by frequency. This sequence joins TRBV27 and TRBJ1-2. This CDR3 comprises 16 residues. In germline, CDR1 is MNHEY, CDR2 SMNVEV (reference sequence). This CDR3 reads CASSLVGDWRNYGYTF.

According to its frequency, this clonotype is medium-sized. The rearrangement joins TRBV6-5 to TRBJ2-7; the TRBD1 assignment by TCRdb is unverifiable without DNA. Looked up from germline, CDR1 is MNHEY and CDR2 is SVGAGI. The CDR3 contains 16 residues. Here the CDR3 reads CASSYGGQGIHYEQYF.

This clonotype is identified as medium-sized from frequency. The chain carries TRBV6-2 or TRBV6-3 and TRBJ2-5; TCRdb picks TRBD2, but there is no DNA to check that call. The CDR3 length is 16 residues. CDR1 and CDR2 from the germline V gene are MNHEY and SVGEGT. The CDR3 reads CASSSSTGLRQETQYF.

Measured by frequency, this clonotype is medium-sized (0.01 to 0.1%). This chain connects TRBV19 to TRBJ2-7. The length of the CDR3 is 13 residues. Germline CDR1 and CDR2: LNHDA and SQIVND (reference sequence). CDR3 residues: CASSIGHTYEQYF.

According to its frequency, this clonotype is medium-sized. The chain employs TRBV18 and TRBJ1-1; TCRdb selects TRBD1, and the lack of DNA leaves this call unchecked. Germline V CDR1 and CDR2: KGHSH, LQKENI. CDR3 size: 13 residues. CDR3 sequence: CASSPSGGSEAFF.

By frequency, this clonotype is medium-sized. V and J are TRBV13 and TRBJ1-2; TCRdb indicates TRBD1, and absent DNA this call remains unverified. The CDR3 contains 14 residues. The germline CDR1 and CDR2 sequences are PRHDT and FYEKMQ (reference sequence). The CDR3 reads CASSLEWGSNGYTF.

The J gene is TRBJ2-1, the V gene TRBV24-1. The germline gives CDR1 KGHDR, CDR2 SFDVKD. This CDR3 has 11 amino acids. CDR3 sequence: CATSAMLQQFF.

V is TRBV10-3 and J is TRBJ1-2. CDR1 is ENHRY, CDR2 SYGVKD, per germline. CDR3 size: 14 residues. The chain's CDR3 is CAISDYGVNYGYTF.

This rearrangement joins TRBV28 to TRBJ1-5. Germline CDR1 is MDHEN and CDR2 is SYDVKM. This CDR3 spans 17 amino acids. The CDR3 is CASSSAGTRISNQPQHF.

This rearrangement joins TRBV5-1 to TRBJ2-1; no DNA is available, so the TRBD1 call from TCRdb remains unchecked. Germline assignment: CDR1 SGHRS and CDR2 YFSETQ. This CDR3 has 16 residues. CDR3 protein: CASSYPPGQGRNEQFF. Together with reference TRBV5-1 and TRBJ2-1, the CDR3 gives the full variable domain: KAGVTQTPRYLIKTRGQQVTLSCSPISGHRSVSWYQQTPGQGLQFLFEYFSETQRNKGNFPGRFSGRQFSNSRSEMNVSTLELGDSALYLCASSYPPGQGRNEQFFGPGTRLTVL.

This clonotype ranks as medium-sized (0.01 to 0.1%) in terms of frequency. The chain couples TRBV24-1 to TRBJ2-1; the D call from TCRdb, TRBD2, cannot be confirmed without DNA. The CDR3 runs 15 residues. The germline V gene encodes CDR1 KGHDR and CDR2 SFDVKD. CDR3 region: CATSEAGGRYNEQFF.

The rearrangement uses TRBV20-1 and TRBJ1-5; checking the TCRdb D call of TRBD1 is not possible without DNA. The CDR3 is 14 residues long. The V gene's germline CDR1 is DFQATT and CDR2 SNEGSKA (reference sequence). The CDR3 sequence is CSARPWTGEQPQHF.

This clonotype is called medium-sized based on its frequency. The chain combines TRBV6-5 with TRBJ1-2. The V gene's germline CDR1 is MNHEY and CDR2 SVGAGI. This CDR3 has 13 residues. CDR3 region: CASSVGPLYGYTF.

This clonotype registers medium-sized by frequency. V gene TRBV30 combines with J gene TRBJ2-7; TCRdb reports TRBD2, a call that lacks DNA to check it against. The CDR3 covers 14 residues. Germline lookup yields CDR1 GTSNPN and CDR2 SVGIG (reference sequence). CDR3: CAWTGTSGKNEQYF.

This chain connects TRBV6-5 to TRBJ2-3; absent DNA, TCRdb's TRBD2 call cannot be checked. Germline loops: CDR1 MNHEY, CDR2 SVGAGI. The CDR3 has 16 amino acids. The CDR3 loop is CASSRLAGGSTDTQYF.